This T cell receptor (beta chain) derives from a study of cytomegalovirus exposure and HLA in healthy donors. V dropped 0 bases and J dropped 5 bases, with 8 bases sitting between them. Looked up from germline, CDR1 is SGHDN and CDR2 is FVKESK. The CDR3 extends over 13 amino acids. PCR involved 60 Vbeta and 13 Jbeta primers. The repertoire was sequenced with immunoSEQ multiplex PCR; TCRdb's copy has only in-frame clones and lacks some. The sample carries about 82,000 clones, around 77% recorded once. Sequenced: PBMCs. V and J are TRBV14 and TRBJ2-7; no clear D. The sequence derives from a man aged 50 to 60 in good health and CMV-seronegative. The CDR3 region has the DNA TGTGCCAGCAGCCAAGAGAGTGACAACGAGCAGTACTTC. As protein: CASSQESDNEQYF.